This T cell receptor beta chain was sequenced in a study of radiotherapy plus CTLA-4 blockade in lung cancer (dated by TCRdb to the late 2010s). Some background on the complete study: Among enrolled patients, under 20% had an objective response and 30% to 35% reached disease control. Broader findings and caveats from the paper: The strongest predictors of response were reported to be early dynamic shifts in blood T cell clones along with a rise in serum interferon-beta following radiation. After treatment with radiotherapy and ipilimumab, TCR clones that originated in tumors expanded in peripheral blood.

V has 2 bases trimmed and J has 5 bases trimmed; junction bases matching no gene number 7. Measured from the cysteine to the phenylalanine, the CDR3 is 15 residues long. Just the 45-base CDR3 DNA is kept, in frame starting at base 1. CDR1 and CDR2, looked up from the germline V gene, are SGDLS and YYNGEE. About this clone: Its antigen has not been determined. No qualities accompany the bases; no much larger clone lies one base away.

Library preparation employed the immunoSEQ multiplex PCR assay. What TCRdb holds here is the immuneACCESS table cut down to in-frame rearrangements. Part of the clones is not present; checked against another copy, under half of the missing clones reflect an unresolved V gene, and the others are unexplained. This sample lists 85,000 to 100,000 clones; around 84% were detected once. Clones ranked in the top ten supply 16% of the sample. In this study, focal radiation therapy paired with CTLA-4 blockade (ipilimumab) was tested in patients who had chemo-refractory metastatic non-small-cell lung cancer.

The sequence links TRBV9 to TRBJ2-3; 8 central bases correspond to TRBD2. This receptor was obtained from a human donor with non-small cell lung cancer that progressed on radiotherapy plus ipilimumab. The input for sequencing was peripheral blood, taken from a patient treated with radiotherapy plus ipilimumab. This receptor carries the CDR3 CASSVQAGEIDTQYF. The nucleotides are TGTGCCAGCAGCGTCCAAGCGGGAGAGATAGATACGCAGTATTTT.